Shown below are 21 T cell receptor beta chains from a single sample sequenced in a study of blood T cell repertoires in COVID-19. The table came from immunoSEQ multiplex PCR; TCRdb's copy has only in-frame clones and leaves some out. The table includes some 100,000 clones, approximately 86% detected once. Sequenced sample: peripheral blood. The receptor source for this set is a man in his forties or fifties with acute or convalescent COVID-19.

V gene TRBV5-1 combines with J gene TRBJ1-2; tentatively, D is TRBD1 (5 bases). Per germline, CDR1 SGHRS and CDR2 YFSETQ. V was shortened by 3 bases and J by 0 bases, with 12 bases between the two germline ends. The CDR3 sequence is 15 residues long. The CDR3 region has the DNA TGCGCCAGCAGCTCCTCGGGGGTAGCTAACTATGGCTACACCTTC. It translates to CASSSSGVANYGYTF.

In its sample, this clone was seen once. The gene calls are TRBV2 and TRBJ1-2; TRBD1 agrees at 7 bases. Germline V gives CDR1 SNHLY, CDR2 FYNNEI. V dropped 3 bases and J dropped 4; count of bases not matched to a gene: 5. The length of the CDR3 is 14 residues. The CDR3 nucleotides are TGTGCCAGCAGTGAGGCGGGACAGATCTATGGCTACACCTTC. Encoded protein: CASSEAGQIYGYTF.

This chain links TRBV6-4 with TRBJ2-1; 10 positions match TRBD1. The CDR3 consists of 15 residues. V lost 2 bases to trimming and J lost 12 bases; unmatched junction nucleotides: 10. Germline CDR1 and CDR2: MRHNA and SNTAGT. This CDR3 reads CASSDTGQGLKGQFF. DNA of the CDR3: TGTGCCAGCAGTGACACGGGACAGGGGTTAAAAGGGCAGTTCTTC.

This chain uses TRBV19 with TRBJ2-3; TRBD1 matches at 10 bases. V was pared by 6 bases and J by 2 bases, with 8 bases of the junction left unmatched. The CDR3 is made up of 16 amino acids. Germline V CDR1 and CDR2: LNHDA, SQIVND (reference sequence). CDR3 bases: TGTGCCAGTAGCCGGGACAGGGGAATTGCCACAGATACGCAGTATTTT. Translated: CASSRDRGIATDTQYF.

The chain recombines TRBV11-3 with TRBJ1-1; no firm D call. V lost 5 bases and J lost 1, with 17 bases in between. The CDR3 is 16 amino acids. CDR1 is SGHNT and CDR2 is YENEEA in the germline V gene. CDR3 bases: TGTGCCAGCAGCAGCAGCGGGCACGGTGAGAACACTGAAGCTTTCTTT. Residues: CASSSSGHGENTEAFF.

This rearrangement joins TRBV4-1 to TRBJ2-7, with 8 bases that match TRBD2. Trimming cost V 5 bases and J 5 bases; bases outside gene matches: 11. Germline CDR1 and CDR2: MGHRA and YSYEKL. The CDR3 covers 15 residues. The CDR3 coding sequence is TGCGCCAGCAGCGCTCCGGGACTAGTGGGTAACGAGCAGTACTTC. Its protein product is CASSAPGLVGNEQYF.

The rearrangement uses TRBV7-6 and TRBJ1-1, with D possibly matching TRBD1 (6 bases). V was pared by 7 bases and J by 5 bases, with 14 bases between. CDR1 SGHVS and CDR2 FNYEAQ come from the germline V gene. The CDR3 runs to 13 residues. Here the CDR3 DNA reads TGTGCCAGCAAGTTACAGGGACGGACTGAAGCTTTCTTT. Its translation: CASKLQGRTEAFF. Variable domain in full (rest from reference TRBV7-6 and TRBJ1-1): GAGVSQSPRYKVTKRGQDVALRCDPISGHVSLYWYRQALGQGPEFLTYFNYEAQQDKSGLPNDRFSAERPEGSISTLTIQRTEQRDSAMYRCASKLQGRTEAFFGQGTRLTVV.

The V gene is TRBV7-9, the J gene TRBJ2-1, with TRBD2 matching 12 bases. There are 16 residues in the CDR3. Germline CDR1 is SEHNR and CDR2 is FQNEAQ (reference sequence). V shed 2 bases, J shed 8 bases, and the junction held 7 bases outside the gene matches. This CDR3 is CASSLMRLAGVDEQFF. The CDR3, as DNA: TGTGCCAGCAGCTTAATGAGACTAGCGGGAGTCGATGAGCAGTTCTTC.

This clone was found a few times. The chain carries TRBV3-1 (or the pseudogene TRBV3-2) and TRBJ2-2; 10 bases align to TRBD1. In germline, CDR1 is LGHDT, CDR2 YNNKEL (reference sequence). The junction had 6 bases not matched to a gene; V was cut back by 5 bases and J by 3 bases. CDR3 length equals 16 residues. The DNA of the CDR3 is TGTGCCAGCAGCTCAGGGGGGACAGGGGACACCGGGGAGCTGTTTTTT. Protein product: CASSSGGTGDTGELFF.

J is TRBJ1-1 and V is TRBV27, with 8 bases lining up with TRBD1. This CDR3 is 14 amino acids long. V lost 5 bases to trimming and J lost 3 bases; unmatched junction nucleotides: 5. In germline, CDR1 is MNHEY, CDR2 SMNVEV (reference sequence). Written as DNA, the CDR3 is TGTGCCAGCAGTGTCGGACAGGGCCACACTGAAGCTTTCTTT. It is translated as CASSVGQGHTEAFF.

This clone was recorded only once. This chain uses TRBV27 with TRBJ2-1, with D unresolved. CDR1 is MNHEY and CDR2 is SMNVEV in the germline V gene (reference sequence). This CDR3 region has 15 residues. V dropped 4 bases and J dropped 8 bases, with 18 bases sitting between them. The CDR3: CASSSQLTRSHEQFF. The CDR3 nucleotides read TGTGCCAGCAGTTCCCAGCTGACTCGTAGCCATGAGCAGTTCTTC.

The V gene is TRBV28, the J gene TRBJ2-5; possibly TRBD2 for D (5 bases). Trimming took 3 bases from V and 1 from J, leaving 9 bases between them. This CDR3 is 14 amino acids long. Looked up from germline, CDR1 is MDHEN and CDR2 is SYDVKM. CDR3 loop: CASSFAGLQETQYF. As DNA, the CDR3 is TGTGCCAGCAGTTTTGCAGGACTCCAAGAGACCCAGTACTTC.

The V call is TRBV11-3, the J call TRBJ2-7, with 7 bases fitting TRBD1. The ends lost 4 bases at V and 5 bases at J; junction bases unmatched: 8. CDR1 and CDR2 from the germline V gene are SGHNT and YENEEA. CDR3 size: 14 residues. In DNA form, the CDR3 reads TGTGCCAGCAGCTCCGGGACAGTCACCGACGAGCAGTACTTC. Protein product: CASSSGTVTDEQYF.

The CDR3 here is CASTFGQGFATNEKLFF. CDR3 nucleotides: TGTGCCAGCACCTTTGGACAGGGTTTCGCAACTAATGAAAAACTGTTTTTT. V gene TRBV5-6 combines with J gene TRBJ1-4; 8 positions match TRBD1. This CDR3 spans 17 amino acids. Unmatched junction bases numbered 10, after V lost 6 bases and J lost 0 bases. CDR1 and CDR2 from the germline V gene are SGHDT and YYEEEE.

The chain recombines TRBV3-1 (or the pseudogene TRBV3-2) with TRBJ2-5, with 12 nucleotides matching TRBD2. CDR1 and CDR2 (germline): LGHDT, YNNKEL (reference sequence). V was pared by 9 bases and J by 5 bases, with 13 bases of the junction left unmatched. The CDR3 sequence is 16 residues long. DNA of the CDR3: TGTGCCAGGTCTTCATCCGGCGGACTAGCGGGGGAGACCCAGTACTTC. It specifies CARSSSGGLAGETQYF.

The sample holds one count of this clone. The chain couples TRBV6-1 to TRBJ2-2; TRBD2 is a possible D gene (6 bases). Trimming shortened V by 4 bases and J by 4 bases, and 13 bases separated the two germline ends. Germline CDR1 and CDR2: MNHNS and SASEGT. CDR3 length: 15 residues. For the CDR3, the DNA is TGTGCCAGCAGTGTAGCGCGGGGAAGCACCGGGGAGCTGTTTTTT. This sequence encodes CASSVARGSTGELFF.

This chain joins TRBV7-8 and TRBJ1-1, with unresolved D. Germline V lookup: CDR1 SGHVS, CDR2 FQNEAQ. V was clipped by 8 bases and J by 1 base, with 14 bases between them. The CDR3 contains 14 residues. The CDR3 nucleotides are TGTGCCAGCTCCTTAGTGTCAGGGAACACTGAAGCTTTCTTT. Translating gives CASSLVSGNTEAFF.

The chain uses TRBV10-3 and TRBJ2-3, with 8 bases that match TRBD2. Germline V gene lookup returns CDR1 ENHRY and CDR2 SYGVKD. The J segment lost 2 bases and the V segment lost 3 bases, leaving 4 bases of the junction unmatched. There are 15 residues in the CDR3. This CDR3 is CAISEAGALTDTQYF. The CDR3 DNA is TGTGCCATCAGTGAAGCGGGAGCCCTCACAGATACGCAGTATTTT.

The chain combines TRBV5-1 with TRBJ1-1; TRBD1 matches 7 bases. This CDR3 comprises 15 residues. V lost 0 bases and J lost 0; bases outside the gene matches: 2. From germline, CDR1 is SGHRS and CDR2 YFSETQ. CDR3 nucleotide sequence: TGCGCCAGCAGCTTGGAAGGGGGCATGAACACTGAAGCTTTCTTT. It translates to CASSLEGGMNTEAFF.

This chain uses TRBV27 with TRBJ2-1, with a possible D match to TRBD2 (5 bases). The ends were cut back, 5 bases at V and 4 bases at J, with 15 bases in the middle. The CDR3 sequence is 15 residues long. Germline CDR1 MNHEY, CDR2 SMNVEV (reference sequence). CDR3 coding DNA: TGTGCCAGCAGTCCCAGGACTTGGCGGTACAATGAGCAGTTCTTC. Protein product: CASSPRTWRYNEQFF.

V and J are TRBV7-8 and TRBJ2-7; 10 nucleotides agree with TRBD2. The CDR3 contains 19 residues. CDR1 is SGHVS and CDR2 is FQNEAQ in the germline V gene. The ends lost 4 bases at V and 0 bases at J; junction bases unmatched: 15. CDR3 DNA: TGTGCCAGCAGCTCGGTACTAGCGGGACTCCGGGCACGCTCCTACGAGCAGTACTTC. Its translation: CASSSVLAGLRARSYEQYF.